This TCR beta chain is from a study of T cell repertoires in cytomegalovirus infection. Study background: Indications of both CMV infection and matching HLA type were provided by public TCR beta signatures. The study's findings and limits: Identification of carriers of CMV plus the relevant HLA was performed using cumulative public TCR beta family frequency.

This clonotype appeared many times. Its specificity is unknown. One entry per CDR3 protein results from TCRdb running MiXCR on the reads. The sample has roughly 500,000 distinct CDR3 sequences; roughly a third are singletons. The receptor was derived from a human donor in good health (CMV status not recorded). Some clones in this sample may be carry-over from other donors' samples. The material sequenced was cultured PBMCs, taken from culture after CMV antigen stimulation.

CDR3 region: CASTLGVGPYNEQFF. In DNA form, the CDR3 reads TGTGCCAGCACCTTGGGGGTCGGGCCCTACAATGAGCAGTTCTTC. This rearrangement joins TRBV7-2 to TRBJ2-1; D is possibly TRBD1 or TRBD2 (5 bases each). The CDR3 loop spans 15 amino acids. V was pared by 7 bases and J by 2 bases, with 15 bases between. The V gene's germline CDR1 is SGHTA and CDR2 FQGNSA.